This TCR beta chain was retrieved from a study of cytomegalovirus exposure and HLA in healthy donors. Study-level results: Later analysis identified several of the most significant clusters that appeared linked to common viral pathogens. There were approximately 150 TCR beta chains listed as cytomegalovirus-associated.

Concerning this clone: Its antigen is as yet unknown.

The PCR was carried out with 60 Vbeta primers and 13 Jbeta primers. The protocol was immunoSEQ multiplex PCR, while the TCRdb copy is restricted to in-frame clones and leaves out a portion. The top ten clones hold about 0.66% of a sample with approximately 150,000 clones, nearly 80% of them seen once. Donors in the study were healthy people who gave bone marrow. The specimen sequenced was PBMCs. The source is a male donor in good health and CMV-seronegative.

DNA of the CDR3: TGTGCCACCAGCAGATGGGGAGGTGGGCTAGCGGGAGGTTACAATGAGCAGTTCTTC. This gives the protein CATSRWGGGLAGGYNEQFF. The chain employs TRBV15 and TRBJ2-1; 11 nucleotides align to TRBD2. This CDR3 is built from 19 residues. The germline V gene encodes CDR1 LNHNV and CDR2 YYDKDF (reference sequence). Unmatched junction bases numbered 13, after V lost 2 bases and J lost 4 bases.